The 10 T cell receptor beta chains presented below share a single source sample, sequenced in a study of response to subunit inactivated influenza vaccine. Via MiXCR, TCRdb re-called the RT-PCR reads, giving one row per CDR3 protein. The table records about 520,000 distinct CDR3 sequences, 9.5% to 12% of them present only once. Material: PBMCs from blood, obtained more than 35 days after vaccination. The receptor set was obtained from a man aged 45 to 65 who received an inactivated influenza vaccine.

This clonotype came up a few times. The chain joins TRBV9 to TRBJ2-7; possible D gene TRBD1, 5 bases. The CDR3 runs 12 residues. V was clipped by 5 bases and J by 6 bases, with 12 bases between them. The V gene's germline CDR1 is SGDLS and CDR2 YYNGEE. The CDR3 region is CASRQGGPEQYF. The CDR3 DNA is TGTGCCAGCAGGCAGGGTGGCCCCGAGCAGTACTTC.

In this sample, this clonotype turned up many times. The chain carries TRBV4-3 and TRBJ1-1; TRBD1 is a possible D gene (5 bases). Germline V gene data show CDR1 as LGHNA and CDR2 as YSLEER. The CDR3 is 17 amino acids. Trimming took off 0 bases at V and 2 bases at J, with 16 bases between the two ends. The CDR3 coding sequence is TGCGCCAGCAGCCAAGATGGGGGAGCTCCATTCAACACTGAAGCTTTCTTT. Amino acids: CASSQDGGAPFNTEAFF.

V usage is TRBV2 and J usage is TRBJ1-2; TRBD1 is a possible D gene (5 bases). Germline CDR1 and CDR2: SNHLY and FYNNEI. Trimming cost V 0 bases and J 0 bases, with 11 bases left between them. The CDR3 has 16 residues. The CDR3 sequence is CASSEAWDLANYGYTF. The CDR3, as DNA: TGTGCCAGCAGTGAAGCATGGGACCTTGCTAACTATGGCTACACCTTC.

This clonotype came up a few times. The chain combines TRBV20-1 with TRBJ2-1; D is undetermined. Trimming cost V 3 bases and J 6 bases, with 0 bases left between them. The length of the CDR3 is 9 residues. The V gene's germline CDR1 is DFQATT and CDR2 SNEGSKA (reference sequence). This CDR3 is CSASNEQFF. CDR3 bases: TGCAGTGCTAGCAATGAGCAGTTCTTC.

This clonotype was detected only a few times. The chain is built from TRBV24-1 and TRBJ2-7; either TRBD1 or TRBD2 may supply D (5 bases each). CDR1 is KGHDR and CDR2 is SFDVKD in the germline V gene. V was trimmed by 3 bases and J by 5 bases, leaving 13 bases between them. The CDR3 contains 14 residues. CDR3 residues: CATSDPSGTNEQYF. The CDR3 DNA sequence: TGTGCCACCAGTGATCCATCCGGGACGAACGAGCAGTACTTC.

Only a few counts were recorded for this clonotype. The rearrangement uses TRBV25-1 and TRBJ2-4, with D possibly TRBD2 on 5 matching bases. The CDR3 totals 16 residues. V was cut by 2 bases and J by 0 bases, with 11 bases left in between. The V gene's germline CDR1 is MGHDK and CDR2 SYGVNS. CDR3: CASSERGHLAKNIQYF. The CDR3 DNA sequence: TGTGCCAGCAGTGAAAGAGGGCATTTAGCCAAAAACATTCAGTACTTC. The full variable domain, with the rest looked up from reference TRBV25-1 and TRBJ2-4, is EADIYQTPRYLVIGTGKKITLECSQTMGHDKMYWYQQDPGMELHLIHYSYGVNSTEKGDLSSESTVSRIRTEHFPLTLESARPSHTSQYLCASSERGHLAKNIQYFGAGTRLSVL.

This clonotype was seen ten or more times. J is TRBJ2-7 and V is TRBV28; D may be TRBD1 (5 bases). This CDR3 contains 16 residues. CDR1 is MDHEN and CDR2 is SYDVKM in the germline V gene. V lost 3 bases and J 1 base, leaving 16 bases between the germline ends. DNA of the CDR3: TGTGCCAGCAGTTTTACCCTACAGGATTTGTCCTACGAGCAGTACTTC. Its translation: CASSFTLQDLSYEQYF.

A few counts support this clonotype. J is TRBJ2-7 and V is TRBV28, with no clear D. The germline V gene has CDR1 MDHEN and CDR2 SYDVKM. The CDR3 contains 12 residues. V dropped 3 bases and J dropped 6 bases, with 9 bases sitting between them. This chain's CDR3 is CASSFPEREQYF. The CDR3 nucleotides are TGTGCCAGCAGTTTCCCGGAACGCGAGCAGTACTTC. Full variable domain (outside the CDR3, taken from reference TRBV28 and TRBJ2-7): DVKVTQSSRYLVKRTGEKVFLECVQDMDHENMFWYRQDPGLGLRLIYFSYDVKMKEKGDIPEGYSVSREKKERFSLILESASTNQTSMYLCASSFPEREQYFGPGTRLTVT.

This clonotype showed up just a few times. The chain recombines TRBV7-2 with TRBJ2-7; D is unresolved. The CDR3 covers 14 residues. V lost 6 bases, J lost 3 bases, and 15 bases lay in between. Germline CDR1 is SGHTA and CDR2 is FQGNSA. CDR3 in amino acids: CASRLNYGVYEQYF. In DNA, the CDR3 is TGTGCCAGCAGGTTAAACTATGGGGTCTACGAGCAGTACTTC.

This clonotype has a count of ten or more. The chain has TRBV4-1 and TRBJ2-7; 7 bases are a match to TRBD1. The CDR3 runs to 15 residues. Germline loops: CDR1 MGHRA, CDR2 YSYEKL. Unmatched junction bases numbered 6, after V lost 2 bases and J lost 2 bases. CDR3 DNA sequence: TGCGCCAGCAGCCAACCACGGACAGGTACCTACGAGCAGTACTTC. It is translated as CASSQPRTGTYEQYF.